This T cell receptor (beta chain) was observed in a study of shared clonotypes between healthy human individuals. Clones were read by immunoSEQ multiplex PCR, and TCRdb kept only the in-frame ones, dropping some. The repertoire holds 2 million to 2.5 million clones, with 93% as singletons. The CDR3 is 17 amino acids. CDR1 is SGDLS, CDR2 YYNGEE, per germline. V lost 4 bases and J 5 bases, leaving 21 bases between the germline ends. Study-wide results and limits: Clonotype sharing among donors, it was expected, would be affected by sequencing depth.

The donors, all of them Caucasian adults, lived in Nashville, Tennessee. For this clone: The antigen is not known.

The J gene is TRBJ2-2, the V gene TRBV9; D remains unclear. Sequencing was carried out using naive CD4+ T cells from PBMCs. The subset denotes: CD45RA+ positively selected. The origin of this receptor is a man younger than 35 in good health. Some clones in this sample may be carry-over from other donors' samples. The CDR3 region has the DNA TGTGCCAGCAGCACGAGGCTCCTTGTGGGTATTACCGGGGAGCTGTTTTTT. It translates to CASSTRLLVGITGELFF.